This TCR beta chain originates from a study of CD8+CD57+ T cells in acquired aplastic anemia. The wider study: An average of 3.2 ug of DNA was obtained from sorted CD4+ and CD8+ cells.

Genomic DNA, the template, was used for profiling of the TCR beta VDJ and CDR3. From the reads, TCRdb called clonotypes with MiXCR, one entry per CDR3 protein. The table records 150,000 to 200,000 distinct CDR3 sequences, 48% of them present only once. It was patients with CD8+CD57+ cell expansion by flow cytometry who were chosen for sequencing. The blood sampling took place in patients who had so far received no therapy. The length of the CDR3 is 14 residues. Germline CDR1 reads SGDLS; CDR2 reads YYNGEE. Trimming shortened V by 3 bases and J by 0 bases, and 10 bases separated the two germline ends. This chain links TRBV9 with TRBJ2-7; the D gene is possibly TRBD2 (6 bases). The sequence came from a human donor with aplastic anemia. Sequences were obtained from sorted CD4+, CD8+, or CD8+CD57+ T cells (not recorded which) from PBMCs. The DNA of the CDR3 is TGTGCCAGCAGCGCCGCCGGGAGCTCCTACGAGCAGTACTTC. This gives the protein CASSAAGSSYEQYF.